The T cell receptor beta chain described here comes from a study of T cells after yellow fever vaccination. TCRdb redid the calling of the 5' RACE reads with MiXCR, one entry per CDR3 protein. The sample lists about 300,000 distinct CDR3 sequences; around 6.8% were seen once. Trimming cost V 2 bases and J 5 bases, with 15 bases left between them. The V gene's germline CDR1 is SGHDN and CDR2 FVKESK. The CDR3 covers 15 residues. The sample consisted of PBMCs, taken 35 to 50 days after the first yellow fever vaccination. The gene calls are TRBV14 and TRBJ2-5; weak D call: TRBD2 (6 bases). This TCR derives from a man aged 18 to 30 who received the YFV17D yellow fever vaccine. The CDR3 DNA is TGTGCCAGCAGCCAATCCGGCGGCGGGGTGGAGACCCAGTACTTC. It encodes CASSQSGGGVETQYF.